The TCR beta chain described here comes from a study of regulatory T cells in long-lasting Graves disease. From germline, CDR1 is GTSNPN and CDR2 SVGIG (reference sequence). Trimming took 5 bases from V and 6 from J, leaving 23 bases between them. This CDR3 region has 15 residues. Building the TCR beta libraries relied on iRepertoire HTBI primers, and CDR3 regions underwent Arm-PCR. TCRdb reanalysed the multiplex PCR reads using MiXCR and keeps one entry per CDR3 protein. Here the sample spans under 250,000 distinct CDR3 sequences, about 19% being singletons. The time point: newly diagnosed GD, antithyroid drugs for less than 3 months. RNA extracted from PBMCs served as the sequencing template. In this sample, this clonotype turned up many times. These same data were also listed under a study on T cells in Graves' hyperthyroidism and ophthalmopathy.

Sample: peripheral blood mononuclear cells (PBMCs), taken at new diagnosis, from a patient treated with antithyroid drugs. This chain joins TRBV30 and TRBJ2-7; the D gene is possibly TRBD1 (6 bases). The sequence was collected from a woman aged 25 to 39 with Graves disease. The CDR3 sequence: CAWGPSDRNAVEQYF. The CDR3 coding sequence is TGTGCCTGGGGCCCCTCGGACAGAAACGCGGTCGAGCAGTACTTC.